The 17 T cell receptor beta chains below come from one sample, sequenced in a study of T cells in Graves' hyperthyroidism and ophthalmopathy. RNA transcripts yielded amplified TCR beta CDR3 regions. The TCR CDR3 first-round RT-PCR relied on the HTBI primer set. From the multiplex PCR reads, TCRdb called clonotypes with MiXCR, one entry per CDR3 protein. The sample holds tens of thousands of distinct CDR3 sequences, 54% seen once. The sequenced sample was peripheral blood or thyroid tissue (not recorded which). These receptors all come from a man younger than 35 with Graves' hyperthyroidism.

In its sample, this clonotype was seen a few times. The rearrangement uses TRBV18 and TRBJ1-1; no clear D. CDR3 length: 14 residues. The germline CDR1 and CDR2 sequences are KGHSH and LQKENI. With 4 bases removed from V and 0 bases from J, the gap between germline ends came to 9 bases. CDR3 sequence reads: CASSRYLLNTEAFF. Here the CDR3 DNA reads TGTGCCAGCTCACGGTACTTGTTGAACACTGAAGCTTTCTTT.

The chain joins TRBV29-1 to TRBJ1-1; the match to TRBD1 covers 7 bases. Germline CDR1 and CDR2: SQVTM and ANQGSEA. The CDR3 extends over 13 amino acids. The V gene end was trimmed by 7 bases and the J gene end by 0 bases; junction bases not matched to a gene: 5. The DNA of the CDR3 is TGCAGCGCCACAGGGGCTATGAACACTGAAGCTTTCTTT. Its translation is CSATGAMNTEAFF.

The gene calls are TRBV7-3 and TRBJ2-7, with 11 bases matching TRBD1. The CDR3 contains 13 residues. After removal of 6 bases from V and 4 bases from J, the junction contained 2 bases not matched to a gene. Germline CDR1 SGHTA, CDR2 FQGTGA. The CDR3 loop is CASRGTGGYEQYF. The CDR3 DNA is TGTGCCAGCAGGGGGACAGGGGGGTACGAGCAGTACTTC.

The CDR3 loop is CATTFHTQPQHF. DNA of the CDR3: TGTGCCACCACGTTTCACACCCAGCCCCAGCATTTT. The chain is built from TRBV24-1 and TRBJ1-5, with D uncertain. CDR3 size: 12 residues. Germline V CDR1 and CDR2: KGHDR, SFDVKD. V lost 8 bases and J lost 7, with 11 bases in between.

This clonotype has a handful of counts. The CDR3, as DNA: TGTGCCAGCAGCCCCGACGGGCACGGGGAGCTGTTTTTT. This translates into CASSPDGHGELFF. The rearrangement links TRBV7-9 to TRBJ2-2; D remains unclear. Looked up from germline, CDR1 is SEHNR and CDR2 is FQNEAQ (reference sequence). V dropped 5 bases and J dropped 7 bases, with 11 bases sitting between them. The CDR3 covers 13 residues.

This clonotype was recorded many times. The gene calls are TRBV6-2 or TRBV6-3 and TRBJ2-7, with TRBD1 matching 7 bases. This CDR3 has 16 residues. With 7 bases clipped from V and 2 bases from J, the junction kept 14 bases outside the gene matches. Per germline, CDR1 MNHEY and CDR2 SVGEGT. DNA of the CDR3: TGTGCCAGCACCACCGTCCGCAGGGGGATCACCTACGAGCAGTACTTC. It translates to CASTTVRRGITYEQYF.

This clonotype was counted ten times or more. The J gene is TRBJ2-3, the V gene TRBV11-2; TRBD2 matches 9 bases. The CDR3 extends over 17 amino acids. V lost 4 bases to trimming and J lost 4 bases; unmatched junction nucleotides: 12. The germline CDR1 and CDR2 sequences are SGHAT and FQNNGV. The CDR3: CASSSPFSGSSPDTQYF. The CDR3 DNA reads as TGTGCCAGCAGCTCCCCGTTTAGCGGGAGTTCCCCAGATACGCAGTATTTT. The entire variable domain, with the rest obtained from reference TRBV11-2 and TRBJ2-3, is as follows: EAGVAQSPRYKIIEKRQSVAFWCNPISGHATLYWYQQILGQGPKLLIQFQNNGVVDDSQLPKDRFSAERLKGVDSTLKIQPAKLEDSAVYLCASSSPFSGSSPDTQYFGPGTRLTVL.

A few counts support this clonotype. The CDR3 DNA reads TGTGCCAGCAGTGAGGGGACAGTTACTGAAGCTTTCTTT. This codes for CASSEGTVTEAFF. The chain is built from TRBV7-2 and TRBJ1-1; 7 bases are a match to TRBD1. V gave up 6 bases and J gave up 5 bases; unmatched junction bases: 6. CDR1 is SGHTA, CDR2 FQGNSA, per germline. CDR3 length equals 13 residues.

The gene calls are TRBV10-3 and TRBJ2-7, with D perhaps TRBD1 (6 bases). CDR1 and CDR2 from the germline V gene are ENHRY and SYGVKD. Trimming cost V 10 bases and J 1 base, with 11 bases left between them. The CDR3 spans 12 residues. CDR3 amino acids: CATAGQSYEQYF. In nucleotides, the CDR3 is TGTGCCACGGCCGGACAGTCCTACGAGCAGTACTTC.

The chain links TRBV29-1 to TRBJ1-2; 9 bases match TRBD1. Trimming cost V 3 bases and J 7 bases; bases outside gene matches: 12. The CDR3 consists of 15 residues. Germline CDR1 is SQVTM and CDR2 is ANQGSEA. CDR3 sequence (DNA): TGCAGCGTTGATTCCGGGACAGGGCTTACTACTGGCTACACCTTC. This gives the protein CSVDSGTGLTTGYTF.

Concerning this clonotype itself: A much larger clone lies one base from this, so it may be a read error. The rearrangement joins TRBV20-1 to TRBJ2-3; the match to TRBD2 covers 10 bases. V was pared by 3 bases and J by 3 bases, with 21 bases of the junction left unmatched. In germline, CDR1 is DFQATT, CDR2 SNEGSKA (reference sequence). The CDR3 extends over 20 amino acids. CDR3 in amino acids: CSASPVGRAGGPISTDTQYF. The CDR3 DNA reads as TGCAGTGCTAGCCCCGTTGGGCGAGCGGGAGGGCCTATCAGTACAGATACGCAGTATTTT.

This clonotype has a count of ten or more. The rearrangement joins TRBV7-8 to TRBJ1-3; D remains ambiguous. V gave up 2 bases and J gave up 4 bases, with 12 bases separating them. Germline values: CDR1 SGHVS, CDR2 FQNEAQ. The CDR3 consists of 15 residues. Here the CDR3 DNA reads TGTGCCAGCAGCTTAACTCTTGCGACAGGAAACACCATATATTTT. This translates into CASSLTLATGNTIYF.

The chain couples TRBV9 to TRBJ1-1; TRBD1 is a possible D gene (5 bases). From germline, CDR1 is SGDLS and CDR2 YYNGEE. V lost 4 bases and J lost 5, with 15 bases in between. CDR3 length: 14 amino acids. CDR3 in amino acids: CASSPQRGGTEAFF. The CDR3 DNA reads TGTGCCAGCAGCCCGCAGAGGGGAGGGACTGAAGCTTTCTTT. The whole variable domain, remainder taken from reference TRBV9 and TRBJ1-1, is DSGVTQTPKHLITATGQRVTLRCSPRSGDLSVYWYQQSLDQGLQFLIQYYNGEERAKGNILERFSAQQFPDLHSELNLSSLELGDSALYFCASSPQRGGTEAFFGQGTRLTVV.

This chain joins TRBV6-5 and TRBJ1-2; TRBD1 aligns across 8 bases. CDR1 is MNHEY and CDR2 is SVGAGI in the germline V gene. The CDR3 runs to 15 residues. Unmatched junction bases numbered 16, after V lost 10 bases and J lost 6 bases. CDR3 bases: TGTGCCACTTTCCGCGGCGGACAGGGCTTTGATGGCTACACCTTC. It is translated as CATFRGGQGFDGYTF.

This clonotype occurred a few times. The chain has TRBV29-1 and TRBJ2-2; D might be TRBD2 (6 bases). The CDR3 covers 15 residues. The V end was cut by 4 bases, the J end by 17 bases, with 29 bases between. Germline CDR1 reads SQVTM; CDR2 reads ANQGSEA. CDR3 amino acids: CSVALGGELTGDFFF. The CDR3 DNA follows: TGCAGCGTTGCGTTGGGGGGAGAGCTAACCGGGGATTTTTTTTTT.

Only one count was recorded for this clonotype. The rearrangement uses TRBV7-9 and TRBJ1-4; D remains ambiguous. Germline-derived CDR1 and CDR2 are SEHNR and FQNEAQ (reference sequence). The V gene lost 2 bases and the J gene lost 5 bases, with 6 bases spanning the gap. This CDR3 region has 13 residues. The CDR3 sequence: CASSLYTNEKLFF. CDR3 sequence (DNA): TGTGCCAGCAGCTTATACACCAATGAAAAACTGTTTTTT. The full variable domain, with the rest looked up from reference TRBV7-9 and TRBJ1-4, is DTGVSQNPRHKITKRGQNVTFRCDPISEHNRLYWYRQTLGQGPEFLTYFQNEAQLEKSRLLSDRFSAERPKGSFSTLEIQRTEQGDSAMYLCASSLYTNEKLFFGSGTQLSVL.

This chain connects TRBV7-9 to TRBJ1-5, with unresolved D. This CDR3 is 15 amino acids long. CDR1 is SEHNR and CDR2 is FQNEAQ in the germline V gene (reference sequence). The V end was cut by 5 bases, the J end by 8 bases, with 19 bases between. The CDR3 loop is CASSRRKGNNEPQHF. Written as DNA, the CDR3 is TGTGCCAGCAGCCGCCGGAAAGGCAACAACGAGCCCCAGCATTTT. Full variable domain (outside the CDR3, taken from reference TRBV7-9 and TRBJ1-5): DTGVSQNPRHKITKRGQNVTFRCDPISEHNRLYWYRQTLGQGPEFLTYFQNEAQLEKSRLLSDRFSAERPKGSFSTLEIQRTEQGDSAMYLCASSRRKGNNEPQHFGDGTRLSIL.